This paragraph covers one T cell receptor (beta chain) sequence. Its antigen is unknown. These data come from a study of cytomegalovirus exposure and HLA in healthy donors. V trimming: 5 bases; J trimming: 10 bases; junction bases outside the gene matches: 6. The length of the CDR3 is 14 residues. Per the germline V gene, CDR1 is ENHRY and CDR2 is SYGVKD. Study-wide results and limits: Analysis performed later found 15,000 or so TCR beta sequences associated with HLA alleles at 0.05 false discovery rate.

Use of 60 Vbeta and 13 Jbeta primers characterized the PCR. Libraries were prepared by immunoSEQ multiplex PCR; TCRdb keeps only in-frame clonotypes and omits some of them. The sample includes approximately 140,000 clones, approximately 88% seen only once; the top ten take around 0.51%. The specimen was PBMCs. This sequence was found in a middle-aged woman in good health and CMV-seronegative. The chain combines TRBV10-3 with TRBJ1-6; 9 nucleotides line up with TRBD1. The CDR3 DNA follows: TGTGCCATCAGTTCACAGGGGGCTGAGTCACCCCTCCACTTT. The encoded protein is CAISSQGAESPLHF.